The 32 T cell receptor beta chains presented below share a single source sample, sequenced in a study of cytomegalovirus exposure and HLA in healthy donors. Researchers ran the PCR with 60 Vbeta and 13 Jbeta primers. Produced via immunoSEQ multiplex PCR; TCRdb's table is partial and in-frame only. The table lists around 140,000 clones, around 82% of them singletons. The sequenced material came from PBMCs. These TCRs come from a young woman in good health and CMV-seropositive.

This clone occurred a few times. The chain uses TRBV5-6 and TRBJ1-3; D remains unclear. Trimming removed 0 bases from V and 0 bases from J, with 4 bases in between. This CDR3 has 14 amino acids. Germline V gene sequence: CDR1 SGHDT, CDR2 YYEEEE. In DNA form, the CDR3 reads TGTGCCAGCAGCTTGGTAGACTCTGGAAACACCATATATTTT. Residues: CASSLVDSGNTIYF.

The rearrangement uses TRBV19 and TRBJ1-2; a weak D match, TRBD1 (5 bases). CDR3 length: 14 residues. The V end was cut by 6 bases, the J end by 4 bases, with 15 bases between. CDR1 and CDR2 from the germline V gene are LNHDA and SQIVND (reference sequence). Here the CDR3 DNA reads TGTGCCAGTAGACTTGGGGGGTTCGGCTATGGCTACACCTTC. It encodes CASRLGGFGYGYTF.

The sample holds a few counts of this clone. The rearrangement joins TRBV7-9 to TRBJ1-1; 7 positions match TRBD1. The CDR3 is made up of 14 amino acids. The germline gives CDR1 SEHNR, CDR2 FQNEAQ (reference sequence). Losses at the gene ends were 5 bases for V and 1 base for J; bases not matched to a gene: 4. CDR3 bases: TGTGCCAGCAGCCCGTCAGGGGGGAACACTGAAGCTTTCTTT. It is translated as CASSPSGGNTEAFF.

V gene TRBV7-9 combines with J gene TRBJ2-7, with TRBD2 identical over 7 bases. V dropped 1 base and J dropped 3; count of bases not matched to a gene: 3. The CDR3 covers 14 residues. Germline V gene lookup returns CDR1 SEHNR and CDR2 FQNEAQ (reference sequence). The chain's CDR3 is CASSLGGGFYEQYF. The CDR3 nucleotides are TGTGCCAGCAGCTTAGGCGGGGGATTCTACGAGCAGTACTTC. The variable domain in full, with the rest retrieved from reference TRBV7-9 and TRBJ2-7, is DTGVSQNPRHKITKRGQNVTFRCDPISEHNRLYWYRQTLGQGPEFLTYFQNEAQLEKSRLLSDRFSAERPKGSFSTLEIQRTEQGDSAMYLCASSLGGGFYEQYFGPGTRLTVT.

The J gene is TRBJ2-4, the V gene TRBV6-1, with D possibly TRBD2 on 5 matching bases. The CDR3 has 17 residues. The ends were cut back, 1 base at V and 0 bases at J, with 13 bases in the middle. From germline, CDR1 is MNHNS and CDR2 SASEGT. The CDR3 is CASSEGETTLAKNIQYF. The CDR3 region has the DNA TGTGCCAGCAGTGAAGGGGAGACTACTCTAGCCAAAAACATTCAGTACTTC.

There are a few counts of this clone. V usage is TRBV6-6 and J usage is TRBJ1-2, with 10 nucleotides matching TRBD1. Trimming cost V 4 bases and J 6 bases; bases outside gene matches: 8. Germline assignment: CDR1 MNHNY and CDR2 SVGAGI (reference sequence). The length of the CDR3 is 15 residues. DNA for the CDR3: TGTGCCAGCAGTTCCGCCGGGACAGGGGCCCATGGCTACACCTTC. This gives the protein CASSSAGTGAHGYTF.

Only a few counts were recorded for this clone. The chain combines TRBV5-4 with TRBJ1-1, with 7 bases fitting TRBD1. The CDR3 consists of 16 residues. With 4 bases clipped from V and 0 bases from J, the junction kept 9 bases outside the gene matches. Germline lookup yields CDR1 SGHNT and CDR2 YYREEE (reference sequence). The CDR3, as DNA: TGTGCCAGCAGCCTAGGACAGGCACCAATGAACACTGAAGCTTTCTTT. It yields the protein CASSLGQAPMNTEAFF.

The rearrangement joins TRBV2 to TRBJ1-2, with 7 bases that match TRBD1. Germline loops: CDR1 SNHLY, CDR2 FYNNEI. This CDR3 contains 14 residues. V lost 2 bases, J lost 4 bases, and 4 bases stayed unmatched. CDR3 amino acids: CASSERGLSYGYTF. CDR3 coding DNA: TGTGCCAGCAGTGAAAGGGGGCTGAGCTATGGCTACACCTTC.

This sequence joins TRBV19 and TRBJ1-5, with D possibly being TRBD1 (5 bases). The CDR3 has 14 amino acids. V was clipped by 5 bases and J by 9 bases, with 17 bases between them. Per germline, CDR1 LNHDA and CDR2 SQIVND (reference sequence). The CDR3 protein is CASSPGGGEGPQHF. In nucleotides, the CDR3 is TGTGCCAGTAGTCCCGGGGGAGGAGAGGGGCCCCAGCATTTT.

The rearrangement joins TRBV28 to TRBJ2-7, with 8 bases matching TRBD2. The CDR3 runs 15 residues. The V segment lost 1 base and the J segment 0 bases; nucleotides outside the gene matches: 2. Germline V lookup: CDR1 MDHEN, CDR2 SYDVKM. As DNA, the CDR3 is TGTGCCAGCAGTTTATACAGCGGGGGCTCCTACGAGCAGTACTTC. It codes for CASSLYSGGSYEQYF.

The chain employs TRBV6-1 and TRBJ2-7, with TRBD2 matching over 7 bases. CDR3 size: 15 residues. Germline CDR1 is MNHNS and CDR2 is SASEGT. V gave up 0 bases and J gave up 7 bases; unmatched junction bases: 9. CDR3 loop: CASSEAGGGLGEQYF. The CDR3 nucleotides are TGTGCCAGCAGTGAAGCTGGGGGAGGGTTAGGGGAGCAGTACTTC.

The chain employs TRBV6-1 and TRBJ1-6, with 7 bases fitting TRBD1. The germline CDR1 and CDR2 sequences are MNHNS and SASEGT. This CDR3 spans 15 amino acids. The V segment lost 4 bases and the J segment 7 bases; nucleotides outside the gene matches: 7. The CDR3 DNA is TGTGCCAGCAGTGCCAGGGACAGACGGAATTCACCCCTCCACTTT. It is translated as CASSARDRRNSPLHF.

This chain connects TRBV4-1 to TRBJ2-7, with a possible D match to TRBD1 (6 bases). V was pared by 1 base and J by 5 bases, with 15 bases between. CDR3 length: 15 residues. Germline V gene sequence: CDR1 MGHRA, CDR2 YSYEKL. The CDR3 reads CASSQGGLLGNEQYF. The CDR3 region has the DNA TGCGCCAGCAGCCAAGGGGGGCTTCTAGGGAACGAGCAGTACTTC.

This sequence joins TRBV18 and TRBJ1-4, with 8 bases matching TRBD1. Trimming took 3 bases from V and 3 from J; bases not matched to a gene: 3. Germline CDR1 reads KGHSH; CDR2 reads LQKENI. The length of the CDR3 is 15 residues. The CDR3 loop is CASSPDRVANEKLFF. CDR3 bases: TGTGCCAGCTCACCGGACAGGGTCGCTAATGAAAAACTGTTTTTT.

The genes are TRBV6-4 and TRBJ2-2; TRBD2 matches 8 bases. The length of the CDR3 is 15 residues. Unmatched junction bases numbered 3, after V lost 2 bases and J lost 4 bases. Germline V gene sequence: CDR1 MRHNA, CDR2 SNTAGT. The CDR3 is CASSDGGGSTGELFF. As DNA, the CDR3 is TGTGCCAGCAGTGACGGCGGGGGGAGCACCGGGGAGCTGTTTTTT.

The V gene is TRBV30, the J gene TRBJ2-7; D may be TRBD1 (5 bases). The CDR3 runs 12 residues. Trimming took off 7 bases at V and 7 bases at J, with 17 bases between the two ends. Germline V gene data show CDR1 as GTSNPN and CDR2 as SVGIG (reference sequence). CDR3 loop: CASTTVSGEQYF. CDR3 sequence (DNA): TGTGCCTCCACGACAGTGAGTGGGGAGCAGTACTTC.

This chain connects TRBV27 to TRBJ2-1; D is perhaps TRBD1 (6 bases). The germline gives CDR1 MNHEY, CDR2 SMNVEV (reference sequence). The CDR3 is made up of 15 amino acids. Trimming shortened V by 6 bases and J by 5 bases, and 17 bases separated the two germline ends. CDR3 bases: TGTGCCAGCAGGAGCCAGGGGCGCAGGGACAATGAGCAGTTCTTC. Its translation is CASRSQGRRDNEQFF.

The chain carries TRBV25-1 and TRBJ2-7; maybe TRBD1 (6 bases). Germline lookup yields CDR1 MGHDK and CDR2 SYGVNS. V lost 3 bases to trimming and J lost 2 bases, with 14 bases between them. The CDR3 totals 15 residues. The DNA for the CDR3 is TGTGCCAGCAGTGATCCTACTCGGACAGCCTACGAGCAGTACTTC. It is translated as CASSDPTRTAYEQYF.

The CDR3 sequence is CAIKRGGGTDTQYF. The CDR3 DNA follows: TGTGCCATCAAACGGGGAGGGGGCACAGATACGCAGTATTTT. This chain links TRBV10-3 with TRBJ2-3; the match to TRBD2 covers 7 bases. The CDR3 contains 14 residues. Germline CDR1 reads ENHRY; CDR2 reads SYGVKD. The ends lost 7 bases at V and 1 base at J; junction bases unmatched: 5.

The sample holds a few counts of this clone. The chain has TRBV6-1 and TRBJ1-6, with TRBD1 as a possible D gene (5 bases). The CDR3 totals 14 residues. Germline lookup yields CDR1 MNHNS and CDR2 SASEGT. The V end lost 8 bases, the J end lost 1 base, and 9 bases lay between the germline ends. The CDR3 region is CASLGGSYNSPLHF. The CDR3 DNA is TGTGCCAGCTTGGGGGGATCCTATAATTCACCCCTCCACTTT.

This clone was recorded once. The V gene is TRBV18, the J gene TRBJ2-2; D uncertain. Trimming shortened V by 3 bases and J by 5 bases, and 13 bases separated the two germline ends. CDR1 is KGHSH, CDR2 LQKENI, per germline. The CDR3 runs to 15 residues. CDR3 residues: CASSPVGRKTGELFF. The DNA of the CDR3 is TGTGCCAGCTCACCCGTTGGCAGAAAGACCGGGGAGCTGTTTTTT.

The gene calls are TRBV5-6 and TRBJ1-2; D is perhaps TRBD1 (5 bases). CDR3 length: 14 residues. CDR1 is SGHDT, CDR2 YYEEEE, per germline. Trimming cost V 1 base and J 2 bases, with 9 bases left between them. CDR3 bases: TGTGCCAGCAGCTTGACCCGACAGAACTATGGCTACACCTTC. Translated: CASSLTRQNYGYTF.

The V gene is TRBV4-1, the J gene TRBJ1-1; perhaps TRBD1 as D (5 bases). The ends were cut back, 0 bases at V and 1 base at J, with 12 bases in the middle. The CDR3 length is 16 residues. Germline CDR1 and CDR2: MGHRA and YSYEKL. CDR3 DNA: TGCGCCAGCAGCCAAGATCGGGCCAGGGCGAACACTGAAGCTTTCTTT. This translates into CASSQDRARANTEAFF.

This clone appeared a few times. Other DNA sequences in this sample translate to the same CDR3. The CDR3 loop reads CASSLGQGNYGYTF. Written as DNA, the CDR3 is TGTGCCAGCAGTTTAGGACAGGGGAACTATGGCTACACCTTC. This rearrangement joins TRBV28 to TRBJ1-2, with TRBD1 matching over 9 bases. The CDR3 spans 14 residues. Germline trimming cut 2 bases from V and 2 bases from J; bases unmatched to any gene: 0. Germline CDR1 MDHEN, CDR2 SYDVKM.

The chain recombines TRBV5-1 with TRBJ2-4; tentatively, D is TRBD2 (5 bases). V gave up 4 bases and J gave up 8 bases, with 19 bases separating them. CDR3 length equals 15 residues. The germline gives CDR1 SGHRS, CDR2 YFSETQ. CDR3 sequence: CASSAFTRGLDIQYF. The CDR3 DNA reads as TGCGCCAGCAGCGCCTTCACACGAGGGCTGGACATTCAGTACTTC.

The J gene is TRBJ2-7, the V gene TRBV27; D might be TRBD2 (5 bases). V lost 7 bases, J lost 5 bases, and 15 bases lay in between. The CDR3 is 13 residues long. Germline V gene lookup returns CDR1 MNHEY and CDR2 SMNVEV (reference sequence). Here the CDR3 DNA reads TGTGCCAGCACGACGACGGGGTCCCACGAGCAGTACTTC. It specifies CASTTTGSHEQYF.

V gene TRBV5-1 combines with J gene TRBJ1-2; D might be TRBD1 (5 bases). The CDR3 spans 12 residues. Germline V gene data show CDR1 as SGHRS and CDR2 as YFSETQ. The V end lost 4 bases, the J end lost 8 bases, and 12 bases lay between the germline ends. CDR3 region: CASSPGRGGYTF. The DNA of the CDR3 is TGCGCCAGCAGCCCAGGGAGGGGAGGCTACACCTTC.

This chain joins TRBV10-1 and TRBJ2-7; 8 bases agree with TRBD1. Germline values: CDR1 WNHNN, CDR2 SYGVQD (reference sequence). This CDR3 has 14 amino acids. The V and J ends lost 6 bases and 2 bases, in that order; junction bases with no gene match: 6. CDR3 residues: CASSADREAYEQYF. DNA for the CDR3: TGCGCCAGCAGCGCGGACAGGGAAGCCTACGAGCAGTACTTC.

In its sample, this clone was seen a few times. The J gene is TRBJ2-3, the V gene TRBV5-4; TRBD2 might be the D (6 bases). V gave up 4 bases and J gave up 1 base, with 16 bases separating them. Looked up from germline, CDR1 is SGHNT and CDR2 is YYREEE (reference sequence). The CDR3 is made up of 16 amino acids. The CDR3 DNA reads as TGTGCCAGCAGCATTTACAGGCGGAGGGGCACAGATACGCAGTATTTT. Amino acid sequence: CASSIYRRRGTDTQYF.

The CDR3 loop reads CASSLTANYGYTF. DNA for the CDR3: TGTGCCAGCAGTCTGACAGCTAACTATGGCTACACCTTC. The chain has TRBV6-1 and TRBJ1-2; maybe TRBD1 (5 bases). The CDR3 sequence is 13 residues long. Between the trimmed V and J ends, which lost 5 bases and 0 bases, there was a span of 7 bases. The germline CDR1 and CDR2 sequences are MNHNS and SASEGT.

V gene TRBV6-1 combines with J gene TRBJ2-7, with 7 nucleotides matching TRBD2. CDR3 size: 15 residues. After removal of 0 bases from V and 2 bases from J, the junction contained 4 bases not matched to a gene. In germline, CDR1 is MNHNS, CDR2 SASEGT. The CDR3 nucleotides are TGTGCCAGCAGTGAAGCGGGACTACGAGCCTACGAGCAGTACTTC. Protein sequence: CASSEAGLRAYEQYF.

The count of this clone is one. The V gene is TRBV5-4, the J gene TRBJ1-1; weak D call: TRBD1 (6 bases). The V end lost 4 bases, the J end lost 5 bases, and 15 bases lay between the germline ends. From germline, CDR1 is SGHNT and CDR2 YYREEE (reference sequence). This CDR3 is built from 14 residues. The CDR3 coding sequence is TGTGCCAGCAGCCCCAGCGGGGGGCATACTGAAGCTTTCTTT. Translated: CASSPSGGHTEAFF.